These 7 T cell receptor beta chains were sequenced from one sample in a study of Ad26.COV2.S vaccination and SARS-CoV-2 variants. Profiled with immunoSEQ multiplex PCR; TCRdb holds only in-frame clones, not every one. Among about 350,000 clones listed, 80% to 90% were seen once. The treatment was: around 19 received Ad26.COV2.S at low or high dose, single or two shots; 5 received placebo; per-sample allocation not given. Day 63 following the first vaccine or placebo injection was when the samples were taken. The material sequenced was peripheral blood, taken in a trial of Ad26.COV2.S vaccine versus placebo. The receptors shown here come from a person aged 18-60 years who received the Ad26.COV2.S COVID-19 vaccine or a placebo.

The chain carries TRBV9 and TRBJ2-1; either TRBD1 or TRBD2 may supply D (5 bases each). Per the germline V gene, CDR1 is SGDLS and CDR2 is YYNGEE. V lost 6 bases and J 10 bases, leaving 20 bases between the germline ends. The CDR3 length is 14 residues. The CDR3 protein is CASNDGTSRREQFF. The CDR3 coding sequence is TGTGCCAGCAATGACGGGACCTCTCGCCGGGAGCAGTTCTTC.

The V and J genes are TRBV30 and TRBJ1-5; D call uncertain. The CDR3 is made up of 13 amino acids. V lost 1 base and J lost 3, with 7 bases in between. The germline CDR1 and CDR2 sequences are GTSNPN and SVGIG (reference sequence). CDR3 coding DNA: TGTGCCTGGAGTGAAGGATACAATCAGCCCCAGCATTTT. This encodes CAWSEGYNQPQHF.

The chain is built from TRBV6-5 and TRBJ2-7; D could derive from TRBD1 or TRBD2 (5 bases each). The germline CDR1 and CDR2 sequences are MNHEY and SVGAGI. Trimming removed 2 bases from V and 2 bases from J, with 13 bases in between. The CDR3 totals 15 residues. CDR3 sequence reads: CASSYDRDLTYEQYF. CDR3 nucleotide sequence: TGTGCCAGCAGTTACGACCGGGACCTGACCTACGAGCAGTACTTC.

This rearrangement joins TRBV7-9 to TRBJ2-2; 7 positions agree with TRBD1. Trimming cost V 0 bases and J 5 bases; bases outside gene matches: 3. Germline CDR1 reads SEHNR; CDR2 reads FQNEAQ (reference sequence). The CDR3 loop spans 15 amino acids. The CDR3 DNA is TGTGCCAGCAGCTTAGCCGAGGGACAGACCGGGGAGCTGTTTTTT. This translates into CASSLAEGQTGELFF. Full variable domain (rest looked up from reference TRBV7-9 and TRBJ2-2): DTGVSQNPRHKITKRGQNVTFRCDPISEHNRLYWYRQTLGQGPEFLTYFQNEAQLEKSRLLSDRFSAERPKGSFSTLEIQRTEQGDSAMYLCASSLAEGQTGELFFGEGSRLTVL.

The DNA for the CDR3 is TGTGCCAGCAGCTTAGCGTTGGCAGGGAAGCACGAGCAGTACTTC. Translating gives CASSLALAGKHEQYF. The chain is built from TRBV7-6 and TRBJ2-7; D is possibly TRBD1 (5 bases). Looked up from germline, CDR1 is SGHVS and CDR2 is FNYEAQ. Trimming cost V 0 bases and J 5 bases, with 14 bases left between them. The CDR3 is 15 amino acids.

The chain carries TRBV4-2 and TRBJ1-2; TRBD1 agrees at 10 bases. The CDR3 covers 15 residues. Germline V lookup: CDR1 LGHNA, CDR2 YNFKEQ. V lost 1 base and J lost 7; bases outside the gene matches: 6. The CDR3 sequence is CASSQATGGGSGYTF. The CDR3 bases are TGTGCCAGCAGCCAAGCGACAGGGGGCGGTAGTGGCTACACCTTC.

The V gene is TRBV30, the J gene TRBJ2-7; 11 nucleotides match TRBD2. CDR3 length equals 14 residues. Per germline, CDR1 GTSNPN and CDR2 SVGIG (reference sequence). The junction had 4 bases not matched to a gene; V was cut back by 4 bases and J by 2 bases. This chain's CDR3 is CAWTLAGGAYEQYF. As DNA, the CDR3 is TGTGCCTGGACCCTAGCGGGGGGAGCCTACGAGCAGTACTTC.